A selection of T cell receptor beta chains follows, all from one sample in a study of T cells after yellow fever vaccination. One entry per CDR3 protein, called by TCRdb with MiXCR from the 5' RACE reads. The data hold roughly 240,000 distinct CDR3 sequences, with approximately 6.8% observed a single time. The source was CD4+ T cells sorted from PBMCs, collected on the day of the yellow fever booster vaccination. All receptors derive from a man aged 25-45 years who received the YFV17D yellow fever vaccine. The CDR3 runs from the conserved cysteine through the conserved F or W.

TRBV20-1,TRBJ1-4,CSARVQGNEKLFF
TRBV2,TRBJ1-2,CASSVLGTVPNYGYTF
TRBV5-1,TRBJ2-7,CASGEGSTEQYF
TRBV6-2/TRBV6-3,TRBJ2-7,CASSYGDIYEQYF
TRBV7-2,TRBJ2-7,CASSSRSGGSYEQYF
TRBV3-1,TRBJ1-1,CASSPQGAPNTEAFF
TRBV30,TRBJ2-5,CAWSRGPGGKTQYF
TRBV12-3/TRBV12-4,TRBJ2-3,CASSRLQGDTQYF
TRBV20-1,TRBJ2-3,CSASILGGQGGGSAHTDTQYF
TRBV5-4,TRBJ1-2,CASSSGQGAGYGYTF
TRBV28,TRBJ2-7,CASSPQDRASEQYF
TRBV20-1,TRBJ2-5,CSAKLAGGSETQYF
TRBV12-3/TRBV12-4,TRBJ1-2,CASSFRGRGYGYTF
TRBV5-1,TRBJ2-5,CASSLARGQGLETQYF
TRBV19,TRBJ1-3,CASTSTGFGNTIYF
TRBV12-3/TRBV12-4,TRBJ2-3,CASSLARGADTQYF
TRBV7-3,TRBJ2-3,CASSFTPSDTQYF
TRBV27,TRBJ2-4,CASGRIGNIQYF
TRBV15,TRBJ1-5,CATSIVTNQPQHF
TRBV3-1,TRBJ2-1,CASSHKRDPSNEQFF
TRBV5-1,TRBJ2-5,CASSLRQSKETQYF
TRBV19,TRBJ2-7,CASSILATSLSYEQYF
TRBV7-2,TRBJ2-7,CASSLVAGAIEQYF
TRBV28,TRBJ1-6,CASSTRTALLHF
TRBV5-1,TRBJ2-5,CASSPSTSGRETQYF
TRBV3-1,TRBJ2-5,CASSQGLATMQYF
TRBV7-8,TRBJ2-1,CASSFPGTSGHRPAYNEQFF
TRBV18,TRBJ1-1,CASSPNSNTEAFF
TRBV12-3/TRBV12-4,TRBJ2-5,CASSFVYGLRETQYF
TRBV6-2/TRBV6-3,TRBJ2-7,CASSPGPGEQYF
TRBV6-1,TRBJ2-1,CASSARTSSYNEQFF
TRBV19,TRBJ2-5,CASSRTYQETQYF
TRBV7-2,TRBJ2-7,CASSLSGLAGGPGQYF
TRBV6-6,TRBJ2-1,CASSVLGGHEQFF
TRBV10-3,TRBJ1-2,CAISPESGGYTF
TRBV7-2,TRBJ2-2,CASSLADSNVGELFF
TRBV20-1,TRBJ2-7,CSASSNMEQYF